The rows below give T cell receptor beta chains drawn from one sample of a study of T cell changes during pregnancy in multiple sclerosis. TCRdb's copy holds only in-frame clones and misses some; the assay was immunoSEQ multiplex PCR. The repertoire holds tens of thousands of clones, 85% to 90% seen once, with 6.5% to 8.5% in the top ten. Material: CD8+ T cells from peripheral blood mononuclear cells, obtained in the third trimester of pregnancy. All receptors come from a female donor with multiple sclerosis, enrolled in a pregnancy study. Each CDR3 is given with its conserved first and last residue. The D gene is left open where the match is weak. For some rows the clone size is stated as once, few or many, or as a class when expanded; others skip it.

size	D	V	J	DNA	CDR3
-	-	TRBV6-1	TRBJ1-2	TGTGCCAGCAGTGAGGGGCCCCCTTGGGGAAACTATGGCTACACCTTC	CASSEGPPWGNYGYTF
-	TRBD1	TRBV5-1	TRBJ1-1	TGCGCCAGCAGCTCCAAACAGGGGGCTCTCACTGAAGCTTTCTTT	CASSSKQGALTEAFF
medium-sized	TRBD1	TRBV4-1	TRBJ1-6	TGCGCCAGCAGCTACCGGGACAGGGCGGGTTCACCCCTCCACTTT	CASSYRDRAGSPLHF
-	TRBD1	TRBV15	TRBJ2-1	TGTGCCACCAGCAGGGGACAGGGGGCATCGAATGAGCAGTTCTTC	CATSRGQGASNEQFF
-	-	TRBV4-3	TRBJ1-1	TGCGCCAGCAGCCAAGCCCCGGCTTCGGGGAACACTGAAGCTTTCTTT	CASSQAPASGNTEAFF
-	TRBD2	TRBV5-1	TRBJ2-3	TGCGCCAGCAGCTGGCAAGCGGGGGGATTGACAGATACGCAGTATTTT	CASSWQAGGLTDTQYF
-	TRBD2	TRBV9	TRBJ2-7	TGTGCCAGCAGCGTCGGCGGGGGAACATACGAGCAGTACTTC	CASSVGGGTYEQYF
-	-	TRBV27	TRBJ2-3	TGTGCCAGCAGGGGGGACCTAGGGGACTTCCTAACGCAGTATTTT	CASRGDLGDFLTQYF
-	TRBD1	TRBV30	TRBJ1-1	TGTGCCTGGAGTGTGCTCGGGACAGAGGGTACTGAAGCTTTCTTT	CAWSVLGTEGTEAFF
medium-sized	TRBD1	TRBV6-1	TRBJ1-6	TGTGCCAGCAGTGGGACAGGGGATAATTCACCCCTCCACTTT	CASSGTGDNSPLHF
few	TRBD1	TRBV18	TRBJ1-2	TGTGCCAGCTCACCACCGGGACAGGGCTATGGCTACACCTTC	CASSPPGQGYGYTF
-	TRBD2	TRBV13	TRBJ2-7	TGTGCCAGCAGCTTGGGGGGGTCCGGGGGGGTTTACGAGCAGTACTTC	CASSLGGSGGVYEQYF
-	-	TRBV27	TRBJ1-1	TGTGCCAGCAAGTTACTCAGTCGGGCCAGGGTTTTTTCTGAAGCTTTCTTT	CASKLLSRARVFSEAFF
-	-	TRBV11-2	TRBJ1-2	TGTGCCAGCAGTTTGGGGGGTGGCTACACCTTC	CASSLGGGYTF
-	-	TRBV27	TRBJ1-1	TGTGCCAGCAGCCCCGGTATGAACACTGAAGCTTTCTTT	CASSPGMNTEAFF
-	-	TRBV5-6	TRBJ1-1	TGTGCCAGCAGCTCCGGGATGAACACTGAAGCTTTCTTT	CASSSGMNTEAFF
-	-	TRBV4-3	TRBJ2-3	TGCGCCAGCAGCTCAACAGGAACAGATACGCAGTATTTT	CASSSTGTDTQYF
-	TRBD1	TRBV10-3	TRBJ2-1	TGTGCCATCAATACGAGGGGGCCGCACAATGAGCAGTTCTTC	CAINTRGPHNEQFF
-	-	TRBV27	TRBJ2-5	TGTGCCAGCAGTTTACGACAGGCACAAGAGACCCAGTACTTC	CASSLRQAQETQYF
-	-	TRBV9	TRBJ1-1	TGTGCCAGCAGCGTAGCTCCAGCGGGCAGGGCGGGAGGGGACACTGAAGCTTTCTTT	CASSVAPAGRAGGDTEAFF
-	-	TRBV25-1	TRBJ2-5	TGTGCCAGCAGTGCGTCCGAAGAGACCCAGTACTTC	CASSASEETQYF
few	-	TRBV10-3	TRBJ2-3	TGTGCCATCAGTGAGTCGGAGGGGGGGCCAGATACGCAGTATTTT	CAISESEGGPDTQYF
-	-	TRBV29-1	TRBJ1-2	TGCAGCGTGACCGGACGGAGGGCGTATGGCTACACCTTC	CSVTGRRAYGYTF
once	TRBD2	TRBV10-2	TRBJ2-1	TGCGCCAGCAGTTTCGTAGCGGGGGGGTACAATGAGCAGTTCTTC	CASSFVAGGYNEQFF